This TCR beta chain was identified during a study of blood T cell repertoires in COVID-19. Study in general: COVID-19 samples, acute and convalescent, were from the United States, Italy and Spain.

Germline CDR1 and CDR2: MNHEY and SMNVEV (reference sequence). This CDR3 is built from 14 residues. J was trimmed by 7 bases and V by 6 bases; bases with no gene match: 11. Original data processing: Cell counts per sample came from amplifying reference gene primers. Sequencing used immunoSEQ multiplex PCR; TCRdb keeps in-frame clones, though not all of them. The V and J calls and the clone size are those of that table, but D and trimming were determined from the DNA. There are roughly 85,000 clones in the sample; 75% to 90% occur only once, and 25% to 30% lies in the top ten. The TCR originated in a man aged 45-60 years with active or convalescent COVID-19. This chain connects TRBV27 to TRBJ2-7; 8 nucleotides align to TRBD1. The sample taken for sequencing was peripheral blood. The CDR3 region has the DNA TGTGCCAGCAGGTCTTTGGGCAGGGGGCAGGAGCAGTACTTC. This gives the protein CASRSLGRGQEQYF.